This is a list of T cell receptor beta chains from one sample in a study of T-cell reconstitution after alpha-beta-depleted transplantation in children. TCRdb fed the PCR reads into MiXCR, producing one record per CDR3 protein. The sample has some 140,000 distinct CDR3 sequences, about 9.5% seen once. The sequencing used PBMCs, mostly from graft donor cells, collected 180 days after TCRalphabeta/CD19-depleted stem cell transplant. The origin of the receptors is a girl less than two years old who had a stem cell transplant for combined immunodeficiency, so the T cells may come from the graft donor. Each CDR3 is given with its conserved first and last residue. A D gene is named only where the DNA matches it firmly. Clone size appears in some rows only: once, few, many, or a class for an expanded clone.

length: 15
D: .
size: few
J: TRBJ2-3
V: TRBV6-5
DNA: TGTGCCAGCAGTTACGACGGGGGGCTCACAGATACGCAGTATTTT
CDR3: CASSYDGGLTDTQYF

length: 17
D: TRBD2
size: few
J: TRBJ2-7
V: TRBV7-2
DNA: TGTGCCAGCAGCTTAGGCACTTCTAGCGGGGCTACCTACGAGCAGTACTTC
CDR3: CASSLGTSSGATYEQYF

length: 14
D: .
size: many
J: TRBJ2-4
V: TRBV5-6
DNA: TGTGCCAGCAGCCCGTACGGGGTCCAAAACATTCAGTACTTC
CDR3: CASSPYGVQNIQYF

length: 15
D: TRBD2
size: few
J: TRBJ2-5
V: TRBV6-2/TRBV6-3
DNA: TGTGCCAGCAGCTTGCTAGCGGGAGGTCCCGAGACCCAGTACTTC
CDR3: CASSLLAGGPETQYF

length: 11
D: .
size: few
J: TRBJ2-4
V: TRBV5-5
DNA: TGTGCCAGCAGCTCCGAAGACATTCAGTACTTC
CDR3: CASSSEDIQYF

length: 16
D: .
size: few
J: TRBJ2-3
V: TRBV25-1
DNA: TGTGCCAGCAGTGAGAGCAGACAGGATTTCACAGATACGCAGTATTTT
CDR3: CASSESRQDFTDTQYF

length: 15
D: TRBD1
size: few
J: TRBJ1-5
V: TRBV12-3/TRBV12-4
DNA: TGTGCCAGCACCCAGGACAGGGGAGGCAATCAGCCCCAGCATTTT
CDR3: CASTQDRGGNQPQHF

length: 16
D: .
size: .
J: TRBJ2-2
V: TRBV11-2
DNA: TGTGCCAGCAGCTTAGATATACACGAGAACACCGGGGAGCTGTTTTTT
CDR3: CASSLDIHENTGELFF

length: 17
D: TRBD1
size: .
J: TRBJ2-3
V: TRBV24-1
DNA: TGTGCCACCAGTGCCCTGGGGACAGGGGGCCAGACAGATACGCAGTATTTT
CDR3: CATSALGTGGQTDTQYF

length: 15
D: .
size: .
J: TRBJ1-4
V: TRBV20-1
DNA: TGCAGTGCTAGAGAGGAGGTCGCAACTAATGAAAAACTGTTTTTT
CDR3: CSAREEVATNEKLFF

length: 15
D: TRBD2
size: .
J: TRBJ2-2
V: TRBV20-1
DNA: TGCAGTGCTAGGGTAGCGGGGACGAACACCGGGGAGCTGTTTTTT
CDR3: CSARVAGTNTGELFF

length: 14
D: TRBD2
size: .
J: TRBJ2-3
V: TRBV20-1
DNA: TGCAGTGCTAGCAGCGGGGGGCCGGGAGATACGCAGTATTTT
CDR3: CSASSGGPGDTQYF

length: 17
D: TRBD2
size: .
J: TRBJ2-7
V: TRBV7-8
DNA: TGTGCCAGCAGCCCCCACCACGGTAGCGGGAGCTCCTACGAGCAGTACTTC
CDR3: CASSPHHGSGSSYEQYF

length: 11
D: .
size: .
J: TRBJ1-3
V: TRBV30
DNA: TGTGCCTTGAGTGTACCAAACACCATATATTTT
CDR3: CALSVPNTIYF

length: 15
D: .
size: .
J: TRBJ1-6
V: TRBV6-5
DNA: TGTGCCAGCAGTTACTCGAACAGGGCTGATTCACCCCTCCACTTT
CDR3: CASSYSNRADSPLHF

length: 15
D: TRBD2
size: few
J: TRBJ2-3
V: TRBV20-1
DNA: TGCAGTGCTAGAGATGGCGGGAGGGCCGGAGATACGCAGTATTTT
CDR3: CSARDGGRAGDTQYF

length: 17
D: TRBD2
size: few
J: TRBJ2-2
V: TRBV11-2
DNA: TGTGCCAGCAGCTTATCCCTACTAGCGGCGAACACCGGGGAGCTGTTTTTT
CDR3: CASSLSLLAANTGELFF

length: 16
D: TRBD1
size: few
J: TRBJ2-7
V: TRBV6-2/TRBV6-3
DNA: TGTGCCAGCAGTCCCGGGACAGGGCGAGGCTCCTACGAGCAGTACTTC
CDR3: CASSPGTGRGSYEQYF

length: 18
D: TRBD2
size: .
J: TRBJ2-3
V: TRBV5-4
DNA: TGTGCCAGCAGCTTTGGAAAGCGGGGGGCCCCTAGCACAGATACGCAGTATTTT
CDR3: CASSFGKRGAPSTDTQYF

length: 14
D: .
size: .
J: TRBJ1-5
V: TRBV7-9
DNA: TGTGCCAGCAGCTTAGGCCAGAGCAATCAGCCCCAGCATTTT
CDR3: CASSLGQSNQPQHF

length: 12
D: TRBD1
size: .
J: TRBJ1-1
V: TRBV29-1
DNA: TGCAGCGCAGGGGGCCGGAACACTGAAGCTTTCTTT
CDR3: CSAGGRNTEAFF

length: 12
D: .
size: .
J: TRBJ2-1
V: TRBV5-1
DNA: TGCGCCAGCAGTTGGGGCCACAATGAGCAGTTCTTC
CDR3: CASSWGHNEQFF

length: 13
D: .
size: .
J: TRBJ2-7
V: TRBV24-1
DNA: TGTGCCACCAGTGAACCGGGTTTCTCCGAGCAGTACTTC
CDR3: CATSEPGFSEQYF

length: 13
D: .
size: .
J: TRBJ2-7
V: TRBV6-5
DNA: TGTGCCAGCAGTTACAGGGCCTCCTACGAGCAGTACTTC
CDR3: CASSYRASYEQYF

length: 12
D: .
size: .
J: TRBJ2-3
V: TRBV28
DNA: TGTGCCAGCAGTATAGGGGGGGCTACGCAGTATTTT
CDR3: CASSIGGATQYF

length: 18
D: TRBD1
size: .
J: TRBJ2-1
V: TRBV20-1
DNA: TGCAGTGCGTACTGGACAGGGCTTTCGTTGAGGTTCGGCAATGAGCAGTTCTTC
CDR3: CSAYWTGLSLRFGNEQFF

length: 15
D: .
size: .
J: TRBJ1-5
V: TRBV12-3/TRBV12-4
DNA: TGTGCCAGCGCCCCCGGGGAAGGGGGCAATCAGCCCCAGCATTTT
CDR3: CASAPGEGGNQPQHF

length: 14
D: .
size: many
J: TRBJ2-3
V: TRBV5-8
DNA: TGTGCCAGCAGCTTGTGGGGTTTCACAGATACGCAGTATTTT
CDR3: CASSLWGFTDTQYF

length: 12
D: .
size: .
J: TRBJ2-5
V: TRBV20-1
DNA: TGCAGTGCTAGAGGGACAGCTGAGACCCAGTACTTC
CDR3: CSARGTAETQYF

length: 14
D: TRBD1
size: few
J: TRBJ2-3
V: TRBV5-8
DNA: TGTGCCAGCAGCTTGAACAGGGGGAAAGATACGCAGTATTTT
CDR3: CASSLNRGKDTQYF

length: 14
D: .
size: .
J: TRBJ1-2
V: TRBV30
DNA: TGTGCCTGGAGTCCACCCCGGACTCCTGATGGCTACACCTTC
CDR3: CAWSPPRTPDGYTF

length: 15
D: .
size: .
J: TRBJ1-1
V: TRBV7-2
DNA: TGTGCCAGCAGCTTAGCTCTGGGGAGGGGCACTGAAGCTTTCTTT
CDR3: CASSLALGRGTEAFF

length: 14
D: TRBD2
size: .
J: TRBJ2-5
V: TRBV12-3/TRBV12-4
DNA: TGTGCCAGCAGTTTATTTAGCGGGGAAGAGACCCAGTACTTC
CDR3: CASSLFSGEETQYF

length: 16
D: .
size: few
J: TRBJ2-1
V: TRBV14
DNA: TGTGCCAGCAGCCACCTAGGACCCTTAGCCCACAATGAGCAGTTCTTC
CDR3: CASSHLGPLAHNEQFF

length: 16
D: TRBD1
size: .
J: TRBJ2-1
V: TRBV20-1
DNA: TGCAGTGCTAGAATGCCCGGGACAGCGACTTCCAATGAGCAGTTCTTC
CDR3: CSARMPGTATSNEQFF

length: 13
D: TRBD1
size: .
J: TRBJ2-7
V: TRBV6-6
DNA: TGTGCCAGCAAGGAGACAGGGTTCTACGAGCAGTACTTC
CDR3: CASKETGFYEQYF

length: 13
D: .
size: .
J: TRBJ2-1
V: TRBV6-5
DNA: TGTGCCAGCAGTAGGACGCGACCCGGTGAGCAGTTCTTC
CDR3: CASSRTRPGEQFF

length: 17
D: .
size: few
J: TRBJ2-1
V: TRBV6-2/TRBV6-3
DNA: TGTGCCAGCAGTCCTGGGGCATGGCGGGACACCATAAATGAGCAGTTCTTC
CDR3: CASSPGAWRDTINEQFF

length: 16
D: .
size: few
J: TRBJ2-5
V: TRBV3-1
DNA: TGTGCCAGCAGCCAAGATTTGACTATCGGACAAGAGACCCAGTACTTC
CDR3: CASSQDLTIGQETQYF

length: 14
D: TRBD1
size: few
J: TRBJ2-3
V: TRBV12-3/TRBV12-4
DNA: TGTGCCAGCAGTCTACAGGGGGGCACAGATACGCAGTATTTT
CDR3: CASSLQGGTDTQYF

length: 18
D: TRBD2
size: .
J: TRBJ2-1
V: TRBV7-8
DNA: TGTGCCAGCAGCCCACGCCGACTAGCGGGCACCTCCTACAATGAGCAGTTCTTC
CDR3: CASSPRRLAGTSYNEQFF

length: 13
D: TRBD1
size: .
J: TRBJ1-2
V: TRBV5-1
DNA: TGCGCCAGCAGCTCCCGGGACAGGTTTGGCTACACCTTC
CDR3: CASSSRDRFGYTF

length: 14
D: .
size: .
J: TRBJ2-4
V: TRBV4-3
DNA: TGCGCCAGCAGCCAAGATGTAGGGGTGGACATTCAGTACTTC
CDR3: CASSQDVGVDIQYF

length: 12
D: .
size: .
J: TRBJ1-3
V: TRBV20-1
DNA: TGCAGTGCTAGCCCTAGCCCGAACACCATATATTTT
CDR3: CSASPSPNTIYF

length: 15
D: .
size: few
J: TRBJ2-5
V: TRBV7-2
DNA: TGTGCCAGCAGCTCCAGGAAGGGGGGTAGACAGACCCAGTACTTC
CDR3: CASSSRKGGRQTQYF

length: 16
D: TRBD1
size: .
J: TRBJ2-1
V: TRBV12-3/TRBV12-4
DNA: TGTGCCAGCAGTATCTCCGGGACAGTGGCATACAATGAGCAGTTCTTC
CDR3: CASSISGTVAYNEQFF

length: 17
D: TRBD1
size: few
J: TRBJ1-2
V: TRBV12-3/TRBV12-4
DNA: TGTGCCAGCAGTTTAGGGTGGAGGGGGCAGTTTTGGTATGGCTACACCTTC
CDR3: CASSLGWRGQFWYGYTF

length: 14
D: .
size: few
J: TRBJ1-2
V: TRBV12-3/TRBV12-4
DNA: TGTGCCAGCAGTTTTGGCAGCCTCGGCTATGGCTACACCTTC
CDR3: CASSFGSLGYGYTF

length: 15
D: .
size: .
J: TRBJ1-2
V: TRBV4-3
DNA: TGCGCCAGCAGCCAAGAAGGAAAAGCTAACTATGGCTACACCTTC
CDR3: CASSQEGKANYGYTF